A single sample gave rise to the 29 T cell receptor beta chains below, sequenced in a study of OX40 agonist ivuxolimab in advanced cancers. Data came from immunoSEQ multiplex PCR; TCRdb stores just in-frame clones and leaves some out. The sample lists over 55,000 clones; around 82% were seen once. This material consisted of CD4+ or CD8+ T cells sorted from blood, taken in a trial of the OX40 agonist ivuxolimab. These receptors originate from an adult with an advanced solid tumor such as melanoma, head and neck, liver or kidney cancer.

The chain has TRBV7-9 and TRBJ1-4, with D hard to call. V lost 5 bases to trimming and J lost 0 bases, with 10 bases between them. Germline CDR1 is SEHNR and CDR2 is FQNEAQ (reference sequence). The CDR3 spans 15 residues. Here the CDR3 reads CASSPSRTTNEKLFF. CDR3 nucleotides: TGTGCCAGCAGCCCGTCGCGAACAACTAATGAAAAACTGTTTTTT.

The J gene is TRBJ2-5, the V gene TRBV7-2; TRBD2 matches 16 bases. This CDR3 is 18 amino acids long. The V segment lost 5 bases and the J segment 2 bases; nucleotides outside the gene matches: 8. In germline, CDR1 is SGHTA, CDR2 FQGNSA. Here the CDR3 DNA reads TGTGCCAGCAGCCCCGGGACTAGCGGGGGGGGATATCAAGAGACCCAGTACTTC. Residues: CASSPGTSGGGYQETQYF.

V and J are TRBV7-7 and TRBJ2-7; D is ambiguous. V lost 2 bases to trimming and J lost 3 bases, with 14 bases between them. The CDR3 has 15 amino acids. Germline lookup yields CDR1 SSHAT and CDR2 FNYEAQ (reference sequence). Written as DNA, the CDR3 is TGTGCCAGCAGCTTATTAGTTAGGCACGGCTACGAGCAGTACGTC. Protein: CASSLLVRHGYEQYV.

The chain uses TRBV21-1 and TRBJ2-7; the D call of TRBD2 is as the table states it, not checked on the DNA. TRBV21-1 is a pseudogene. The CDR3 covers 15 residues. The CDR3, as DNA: TGTGCCAGCAGCAGGTCTAGCGGGACGACCTACGAGCAGTACTTC. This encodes CASSRSSGTTYEQYF.

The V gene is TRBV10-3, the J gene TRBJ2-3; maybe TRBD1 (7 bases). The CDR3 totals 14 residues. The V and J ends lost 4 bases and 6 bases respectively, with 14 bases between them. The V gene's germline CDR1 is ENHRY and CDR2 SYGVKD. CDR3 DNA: TGTGCCATCAGTGTTCAGCAGGGGGGCGATACGCAGTATTTT. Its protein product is CAISVQQGGDTQYF.

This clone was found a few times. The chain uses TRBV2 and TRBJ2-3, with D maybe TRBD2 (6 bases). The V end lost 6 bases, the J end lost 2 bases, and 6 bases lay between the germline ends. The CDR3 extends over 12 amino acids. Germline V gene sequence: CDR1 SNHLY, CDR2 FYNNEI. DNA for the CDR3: TGTGCCAGCAGACTAGCCACAGATACGCAGTATTTT. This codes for CASRLATDTQYF.

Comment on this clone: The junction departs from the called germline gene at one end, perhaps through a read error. CDR3 DNA sequence: TGCGCCAGCAGCTTGGCTCTAGCGGGGGAAGGCACGGATACGCAGTATTTT. Its translation is CASSLALAGEGTDTQYF. The genes are TRBV5-1 and TRBJ2-3; 10 bases match TRBD2. CDR1 is SGHRS, CDR2 YFSETQ, per germline. The length of the CDR3 is 17 residues.

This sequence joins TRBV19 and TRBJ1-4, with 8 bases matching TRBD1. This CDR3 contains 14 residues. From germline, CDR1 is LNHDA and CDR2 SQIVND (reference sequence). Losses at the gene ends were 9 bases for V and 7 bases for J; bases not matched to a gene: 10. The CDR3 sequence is CASKGQGEGEKLFF. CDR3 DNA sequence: TGTGCCAGCAAAGGACAGGGCGAGGGTGAAAAACTGTTTTTT.

Here the CDR3 reads CASSVEGFSYGYTF. The CDR3 DNA is TGTGCCAGCAGCGTAGAAGGTTTTAGCTATGGCTACACCTTC. V is TRBV9 and J is TRBJ1-2; D unclear. The CDR3 is 14 residues long. Per the germline V gene, CDR1 is SGDLS and CDR2 is YYNGEE. Trimming shortened V by 0 bases and J by 4 bases, and 10 bases separated the two germline ends.

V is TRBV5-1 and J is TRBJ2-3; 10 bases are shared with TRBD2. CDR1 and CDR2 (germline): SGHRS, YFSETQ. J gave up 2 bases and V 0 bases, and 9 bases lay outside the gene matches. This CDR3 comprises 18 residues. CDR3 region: CASSLVPSGGLNTDTQYF. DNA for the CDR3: TGCGCCAGCAGCTTGGTCCCTAGCGGGGGTTTAAACACAGATACGCAGTATTTT.

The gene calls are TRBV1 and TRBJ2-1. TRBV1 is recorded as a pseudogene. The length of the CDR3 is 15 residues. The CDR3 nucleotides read TGCACCAGCAGCCACCCCAGACGCCTCGACGGTGAGCAGTTCTTC. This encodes CTSSHPRRLDGEQFF.

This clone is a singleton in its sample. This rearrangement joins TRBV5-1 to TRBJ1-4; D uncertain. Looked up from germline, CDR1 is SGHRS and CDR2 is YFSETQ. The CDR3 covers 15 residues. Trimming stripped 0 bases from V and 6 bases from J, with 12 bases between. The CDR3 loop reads CASSLVAQAHEKLFF. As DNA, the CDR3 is TGCGCCAGCAGCTTGGTGGCCCAGGCCCATGAAAAACTGTTTTTT.

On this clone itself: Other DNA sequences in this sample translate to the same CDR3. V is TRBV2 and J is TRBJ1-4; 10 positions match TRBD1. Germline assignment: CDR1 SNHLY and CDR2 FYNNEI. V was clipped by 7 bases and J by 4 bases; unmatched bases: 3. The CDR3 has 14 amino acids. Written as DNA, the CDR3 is TGTGCCAGCACCAGGGACAGGGGTAATGAAAAACTGTTTTTT. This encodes CASTRDRGNEKLFF.

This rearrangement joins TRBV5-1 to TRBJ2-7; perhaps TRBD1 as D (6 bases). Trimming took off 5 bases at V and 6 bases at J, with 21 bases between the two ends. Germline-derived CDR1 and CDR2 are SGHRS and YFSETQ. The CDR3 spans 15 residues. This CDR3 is CASRKSLNREIEQYV. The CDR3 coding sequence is TGCGCCAGCAGAAAGAGCCTAAACAGGGAGATCGAGCAGTACGTC.

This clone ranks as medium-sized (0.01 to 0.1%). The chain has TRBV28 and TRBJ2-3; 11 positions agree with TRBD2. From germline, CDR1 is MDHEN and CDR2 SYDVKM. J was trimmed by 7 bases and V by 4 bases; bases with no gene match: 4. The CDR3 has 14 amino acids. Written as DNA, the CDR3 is TGTGCCAGCAGTTCGGGGACTAGCGGATATACGCAGTATTTT. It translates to CASSSGTSGYTQYF.

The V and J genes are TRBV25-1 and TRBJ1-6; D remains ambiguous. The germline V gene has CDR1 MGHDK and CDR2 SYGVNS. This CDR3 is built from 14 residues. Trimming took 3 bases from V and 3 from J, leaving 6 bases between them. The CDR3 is CASSDSIYNSPLHF. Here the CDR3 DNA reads TGTGCCAGCAGTGACTCGATCTATAATTCACCCCTCCACTTT.

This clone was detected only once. CDR3 region: CASSRGQGGTDTQYF. The CDR3 DNA is TGTGCCAGCAGCCGCGGACAGGGAGGCACAGATACGCAGTATTTT. This sequence joins TRBV28 and TRBJ2-3; 8 nucleotides match TRBD1. Trimming at V came to 6 bases and at J to 1 base, leaving 6 bases not matched to a gene. The germline gives CDR1 MDHEN, CDR2 SYDVKM. The CDR3 length is 15 residues.

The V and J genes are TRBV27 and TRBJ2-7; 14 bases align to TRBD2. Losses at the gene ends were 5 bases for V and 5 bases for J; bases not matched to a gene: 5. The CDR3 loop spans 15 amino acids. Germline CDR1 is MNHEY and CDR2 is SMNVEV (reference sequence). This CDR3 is CASSQTGLAGDEQYF. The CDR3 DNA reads TGTGCCAGCAGTCAGACGGGACTAGCGGGAGACGAGCAGTACTTC.

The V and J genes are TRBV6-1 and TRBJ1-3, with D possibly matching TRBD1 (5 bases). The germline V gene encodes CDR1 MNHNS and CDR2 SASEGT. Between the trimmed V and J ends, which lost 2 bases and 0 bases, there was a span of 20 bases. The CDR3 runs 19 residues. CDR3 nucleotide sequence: TGTGCCAGCAGTGAAATTTCTCCCGCCACAGGCTACTCTGGAAACACCATATATTTT. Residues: CASSEISPATGYSGNTIYF.

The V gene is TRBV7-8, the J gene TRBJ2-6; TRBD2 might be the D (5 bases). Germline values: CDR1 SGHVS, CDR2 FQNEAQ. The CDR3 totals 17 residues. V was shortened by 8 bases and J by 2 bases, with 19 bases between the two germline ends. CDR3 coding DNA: TGTGCCAGCCTACGACCGGGGAACCACCCTGGGGCCAACGTCCTGACTTTC. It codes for CASLRPGNHPGANVLTF.

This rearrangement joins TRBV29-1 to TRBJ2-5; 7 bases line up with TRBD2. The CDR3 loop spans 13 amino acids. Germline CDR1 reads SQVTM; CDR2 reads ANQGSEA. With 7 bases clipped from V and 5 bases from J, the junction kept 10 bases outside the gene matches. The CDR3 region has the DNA TGCAGCGGGAGGCGGGGGTCTGGGGAGACCCAGTACTTC. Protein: CSGRRGSGETQYF.

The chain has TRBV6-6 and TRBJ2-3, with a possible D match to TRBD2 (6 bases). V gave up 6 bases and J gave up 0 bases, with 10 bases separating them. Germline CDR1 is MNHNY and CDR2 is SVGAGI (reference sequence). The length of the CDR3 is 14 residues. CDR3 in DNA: TGTGCCAGCAGACCGGGGACTAGCACAGATACGCAGTATTTT. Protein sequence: CASRPGTSTDTQYF.

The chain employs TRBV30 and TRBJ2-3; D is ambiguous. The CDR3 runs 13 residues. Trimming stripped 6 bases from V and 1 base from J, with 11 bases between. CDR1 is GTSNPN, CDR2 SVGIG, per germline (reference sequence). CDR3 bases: TGTGCCTGCAAAGTCGTGGGCACAGATACGCAGTATTTT. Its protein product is CACKVVGTDTQYF.

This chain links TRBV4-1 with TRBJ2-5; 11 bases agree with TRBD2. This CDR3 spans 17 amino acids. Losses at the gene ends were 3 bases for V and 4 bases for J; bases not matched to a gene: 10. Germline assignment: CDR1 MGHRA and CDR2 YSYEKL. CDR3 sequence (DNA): TGCGCCAGCAGCCAGCCATTAGCGGGGGGGCCGGGAGAGACCCAGTACTTC. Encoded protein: CASSQPLAGGPGETQYF.

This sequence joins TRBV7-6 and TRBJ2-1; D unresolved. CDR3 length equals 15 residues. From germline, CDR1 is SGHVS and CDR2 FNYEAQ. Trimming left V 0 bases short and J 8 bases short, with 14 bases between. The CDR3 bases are TGTGCCAGCAGCTTAGCGGGTCTTCCCTCCCATGAGCAGTTCTTC. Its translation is CASSLAGLPSHEQFF. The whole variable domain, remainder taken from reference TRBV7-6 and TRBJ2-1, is GAGVSQSPRYKVTKRGQDVALRCDPISGHVSLYWYRQALGQGPEFLTYFNYEAQQDKSGLPNDRFSAERPEGSISTLTIQRTEQRDSAMYRCASSLAGLPSHEQFFGPGTRLTVL.

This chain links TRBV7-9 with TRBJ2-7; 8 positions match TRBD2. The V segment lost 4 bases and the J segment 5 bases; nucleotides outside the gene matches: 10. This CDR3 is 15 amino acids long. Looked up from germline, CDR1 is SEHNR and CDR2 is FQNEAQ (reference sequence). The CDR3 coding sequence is TGTGCCAGCAGCTATAGCGGGGAGAGGGCCCACGAGCAGTACTTC. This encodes CASSYSGERAHEQYF.

In nucleotides, the CDR3 is TGTGCCAGCAGCCCGCCGGGACTAGTTACCGGGGAGCTGTTTTTT. Its protein product is CASSPPGLVTGELFF. V gene TRBV14 combines with J gene TRBJ2-2; TRBD2 aligns across 8 bases. Germline V CDR1 and CDR2: SGHDN, FVKESK. V shed 4 bases and J 5 bases; nucleotides not matched to a gene: 6. CDR3 length: 15 amino acids. The full variable domain, rest sourced from reference TRBV14 and TRBJ2-2, is EAGVTQFPSHSVIEKGQTVTLRCDPISGHDNLYWYRRVMGKEIKFLLHFVKESKQDESGMPNNRFLAERTGGTYSTLKVQPAELEDSGVYFCASSPPGLVTGELFFGEGSRLTVL.

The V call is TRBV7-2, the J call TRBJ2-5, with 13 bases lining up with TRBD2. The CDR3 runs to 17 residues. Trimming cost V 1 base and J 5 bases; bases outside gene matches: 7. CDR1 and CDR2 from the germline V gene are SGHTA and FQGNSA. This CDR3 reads CASSLVRTSGSGETQYF. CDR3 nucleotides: TGTGCCAGCAGCTTAGTTAGGACTAGCGGGAGTGGGGAGACCCAGTACTTC.

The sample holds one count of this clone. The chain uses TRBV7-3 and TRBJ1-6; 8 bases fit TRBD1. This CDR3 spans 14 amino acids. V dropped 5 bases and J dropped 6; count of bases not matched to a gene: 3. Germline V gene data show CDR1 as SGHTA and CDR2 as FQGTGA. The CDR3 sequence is CASSLGQVNSPLHF. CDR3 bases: TGTGCCAGCAGCCTGGGACAGGTTAATTCACCCCTCCACTTT.